This TCR beta chain was recorded in a study of cytomegalovirus exposure and HLA in healthy donors. Regarding the study as a whole: Segments of the TCR beta V type were, in most cases, productive about 90% or about 30% of the time in an earlier analysis. Among the CMV-associated chains, a few were confirmed in vitro as specific for CMV antigens. Sequencing had likely introduced a cluster of highly shared sequence variants as an artifact.

This clone showed up just once. Antigen: not known. V was clipped by 1 base and J by 4 bases, with 7 bases between them. Per the germline V gene, CDR1 is SGHTA and CDR2 is FQGNSA. The CDR3 totals 13 residues. The PCR had 60 Vbeta and 13 Jbeta primers. TCRdb's copy holds only in-frame clones and misses some; the assay was immunoSEQ multiplex PCR. The table records about 180,000 clones, roughly 79% of them present only once. Material: PBMCs. V and J are TRBV7-2 and TRBJ1-1, with unresolved D. The origin of this receptor is a man aged 40-49 years in good health and CMV-seropositive. The CDR3 DNA follows: TGTGCCAGCAGCTTAGAAACGGGCACTGAAGCTTTCTTT. It specifies CASSLETGTEAFF.